The TCR beta chain under discussion was sequenced for a study of blood T cell repertoires in COVID-19. This clone has only one observation. J was trimmed by 4 bases and V by 5 bases; bases with no gene match: 8. CDR1 SEHNR and CDR2 FQNEAQ come from the germline V gene (reference sequence). CDR3 length: 14 residues. Profiling relied on immunoSEQ multiplex PCR, and the TCRdb table lists in-frame clones only, not all of them. The table has about 160,000 clones, approximately 86% seen once. The rearrangement uses TRBV7-9 and TRBJ2-7; 7 bases are a match to TRBD1. The source of this sequence is a woman aged 55-70 years who had recovered from COVID-19. Sequencing input: peripheral blood. Here the CDR3 DNA reads TGTGCCAGCAGCCTTACAGGGGCGCCTTACGAGCAGTACTTC. As protein: CASSLTGAPYEQYF.